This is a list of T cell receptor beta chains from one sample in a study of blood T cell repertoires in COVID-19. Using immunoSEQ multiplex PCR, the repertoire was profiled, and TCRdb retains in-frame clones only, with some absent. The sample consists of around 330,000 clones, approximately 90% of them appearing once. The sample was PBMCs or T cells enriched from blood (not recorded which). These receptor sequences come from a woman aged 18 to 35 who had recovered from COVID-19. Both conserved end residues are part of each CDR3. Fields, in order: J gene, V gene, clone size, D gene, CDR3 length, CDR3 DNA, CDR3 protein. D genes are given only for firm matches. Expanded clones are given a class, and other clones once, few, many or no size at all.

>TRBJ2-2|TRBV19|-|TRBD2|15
TGTGCCAGTGCACTAGCGGGAGTCGACACCGGGGAGCTGTTTTTT
CASALAGVDTGELFF
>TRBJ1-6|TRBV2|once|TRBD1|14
TGTGCCAGCATCCTAACAGGGGGCAACTCACCCCTCCACTTT
CASILTGGNSPLHF
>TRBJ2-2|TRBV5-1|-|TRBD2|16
TGCGCCAGCAGCCGCTGGGCGGGAGGGGACACCGGGGAGCTGTTTTTT
CASSRWAGGDTGELFF
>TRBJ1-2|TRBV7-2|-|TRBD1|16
TGTGCCAGCAGCTTAGACCCTACGACAGGGGGCTACGGCTACACCTTC
CASSLDPTTGGYGYTF
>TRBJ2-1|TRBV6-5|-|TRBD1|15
TGTGCCAGCGCCTGGACAGGGGGCCCGGTGGATGAGCAGTTCTTC
CASAWTGGPVDEQFF
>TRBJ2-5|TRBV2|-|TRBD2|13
TGTGCCAGCCTTAGCGGGGGGCAAGAGACCCAGTACTTC
CASLSGGQETQYF
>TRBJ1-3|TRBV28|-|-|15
TGTGCCAGCTTAGCTACAGACGGGGGGAGAAACACCATATATTTT
CASLATDGGRNTIYF
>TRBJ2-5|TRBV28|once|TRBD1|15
TGTGCCAGCAGTCCCTCAACAGGGGGCTGGGAGACCCAGTACTTC
CASSPSTGGWETQYF
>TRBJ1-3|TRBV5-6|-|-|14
TGTGCCAGCAGCTTGGAACGTAGTGGAAACACCATATATTTT
CASSLERSGNTIYF
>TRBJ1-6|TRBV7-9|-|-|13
TGTGCCAGCAGCCTGACCCCAGGTTTGCCCCTCCACTTT
CASSLTPGLPLHF
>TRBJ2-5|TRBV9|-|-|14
TGTGCCAGCTCCCAAGTGGGCAACCAAGAGACCCAGTACTTC
CASSQVGNQETQYF
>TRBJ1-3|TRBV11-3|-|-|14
TGTGCCAGCAGCTCTCGGGGGACTGGAAACACCATATATTTT
CASSSRGTGNTIYF
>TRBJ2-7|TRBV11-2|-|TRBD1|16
TGTGCCAGCAGACACCCCCAACCGGGACAGTTTTACGAGCAGTACTTC
CASRHPQPGQFYEQYF
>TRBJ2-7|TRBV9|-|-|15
TGTGCCAGCAGCGTAGGCGCAGGCTTCTCCTACGAGCAGTACTTC
CASSVGAGFSYEQYF
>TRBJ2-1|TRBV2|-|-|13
TGTGCCGTAGAGAGGGATATCTACAATGAGCAGTTCTTC
CAVERDIYNEQFF
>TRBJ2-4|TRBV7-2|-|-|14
TGTGCCAGCAGCTTAGACCCGGGCAAAAACATTCAGTACTTC
CASSLDPGKNIQYF
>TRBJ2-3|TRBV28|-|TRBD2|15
TGTGCCAGCAGTCCTCGACCGGGAGGGTTGGATACGCAGTATTTT
CASSPRPGGLDTQYF
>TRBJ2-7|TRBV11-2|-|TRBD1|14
TGTGCCAGCAGCTTGGACAGGGGATCCTACGAGCAGTACTTC
CASSLDRGSYEQYF
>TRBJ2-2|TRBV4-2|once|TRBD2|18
TGTGCCAGCAGCCCCATCGAGGGAGCGGGGGGGCCCACCGGGGAGCTGTTTTTT
CASSPIEGAGGPTGELFF